Listed below are T cell receptor beta chains from one sample, sequenced in a study of post-analysis software for immune sequencing data. TCRdb reanalysed the PCR reads using MiXCR and keeps one entry per CDR3 protein. The repertoire has some 690,000 distinct CDR3 sequences, approximately 59% of them found once; the top ten carry approximately 11%. The material sequenced was blood. These receptors originate from a girl aged 2-10 years with multiple sclerosis. CDR3s include the opening cysteine and the closing phenylalanine or tryptophan. D genes are given only for firm matches. Not every row has a clone size; where given, it reads once, few, many or a size class.

clone_size j_call v_call d_call cdr3_aa cdr3_nt
few TRBJ1-2 TRBV3-1 . CASSPDTNYGYTF TGTGCCAGCAGCCCCGATACTAACTATGGCTACACCTTC
. TRBJ2-5 TRBV29-1 . CSVDTGGDETQYF TGCAGCGTTGATACGGGGGGCGATGAGACCCAGTACTTC
few TRBJ2-7 TRBV7-2 TRBD1 CASSLAFGQGPYEQYF TGTGCCAGCAGCTTAGCCTTCGGACAGGGGCCCTACGAGCAGTACTTC
. TRBJ1-1 TRBV5-5 TRBD1 CASSLGTGRGPEAFF TGTGCCAGCAGCCTCGGGACAGGGAGGGGCCCTGAAGCTTTCTTT
. TRBJ2-3 TRBV5-1 TRBD1 CASSQGALADTQYF TGCGCCAGCAGCCAGGGGGCGTTAGCAGATACGCAGTATTTT
. TRBJ1-2 TRBV3-1 TRBD1 CASSPPGQAYGYTF TGTGCCAGCAGCCCCCCGGGACAGGCATATGGCTACACCTTC
. TRBJ1-6 TRBV6-6 . CASDAQDRSSYNSPLHF TGTGCCAGCGATGCACAGGACAGAAGCTCCTATAATTCACCCCTCCACTTT
. TRBJ1-1 TRBV29-1 . CSVATLGEAFF TGCAGCGTGGCAACTTTGGGTGAAGCTTTCTTT
. TRBJ2-7 TRBV12-5 . CASGSLEADRAYEQYF TGTGCTAGTGGTTCGCTTGAAGCGGACAGAGCCTACGAGCAGTACTTC
. TRBJ2-5 TRBV6-6 . CASSWPGQTREQYF TGTGCCAGCAGTTGGCCGGGACAAACTAGGGAGCAGTACTTC
. TRBJ2-2 TRBV7-2 . CASSSRAVPGELFF TGTGCCAGCAGCTCCCGGGCGGTCCCCGGGGAGCTGTTTTTT
few TRBJ2-3 TRBV29-1 TRBD2 CSVDPAGGPSDTQYF TGCAGCGTTGATCCAGCGGGAGGGCCTAGTGATACGCAGTATTTT
. TRBJ2-3 TRBV4-2 TRBD2 CASSGRTSGSTDTQYF TGTGCCAGCAGCGGAAGGACTAGCGGTAGCACAGATACGCAGTATTTT
. TRBJ2-3 TRBV19 . CTSSYPSTDTQYF TGTACCAGTAGCTACCCTAGCACAGATACGCAGTATTTT
. TRBJ2-7 TRBV5-1 . CASSPGLLSSYEQYF TGCGCCAGCAGCCCCGGACTGCTTAGCTCCTACGAGCAGTACTTC
few TRBJ2-5 TRBV10-2 . CASSESDGGTRETQYF TGCGCCAGCAGTGAGTCGGATGGCGGGACAAGAGAGACCCAGTACTTC
. TRBJ2-1 TRBV20-1 TRBD2 CSAQGPEGGYEQFF TGCAGTGCTCAGGGCCCAGAGGGAGGGTATGAGCAGTTCTTC
few TRBJ2-1 TRBV10-3 TRBD2 CAISGQLAGIQETQFF TGTGCCATCAGTGGCCAACTAGCGGGAATCCAAGAGACCCAGTTCTTC
. TRBJ2-3 TRBV11-2 TRBD1 CASSPQGVGDTQYF TGTGCCAGCAGCCCCCAGGGGGTCGGAGATACGCAGTATTTT
few TRBJ2-1 TRBV6-6 TRBD1 CASTDPGQGTSKQFF TGTGCCAGCACCGATCCGGGACAGGGCACGTCGAAGCAGTTCTTC
. TRBJ2-1 TRBV18 . CASSPKGGQYEQFF TGTGCCAGCTCCCCAAAGGGAGGACAATATGAGCAGTTCTTC
. TRBJ1-1 TRBV24-1 . CATSEADGTEAFF TGTGCCACCAGTGAGGCAGACGGCACTGAAGCTTTCTTT
. TRBJ2-7 TRBV5-1 . CASSLGPPRGLAVYEQYF TGCGCCAGCAGCTTGGGGCCCCCTCGGGGGCTAGCGGTGTACGAGCAGTACTTC
. TRBJ2-5 TRBV18 . CASSPFPRSPIKETQYF TGTGCCAGCTCACCCTTTCCGAGGAGTCCCATTAAAGAGACCCAGTACTTC
few TRBJ2-7 TRBV7-2 . CASSLAGHPSYEQYF TGTGCCAGCAGCTTAGCAGGACACCCATCCTACGAGCAGTACTTC
. TRBJ2-1 TRBV7-3 . CASSLGTQKGDEQFF TGTGCCAGCAGCTTAGGTACGCAAAAGGGGGATGAGCAGTTCTTC
few TRBJ2-3 TRBV6-4 TRBD2 CASSDSLARDTQYF TGTGCCAGCAGTGACTCACTAGCGCGGGATACGCAGTATTTT
few TRBJ2-7 TRBV25-1 TRBD2 CASSDEERELVYEQYF TGTGCCAGCAGTGACGAGGAGCGGGAGTTAGTCTACGAGCAGTACTTC
once TRBJ2-1 TRBV20-1 . CSAPLYNEQFF TGCAGTGCCCCCTTATACAATGAGCAGTTCTTC
. TRBJ1-2 TRBV2 . CARASEGNYGYTF TGTGCCAGGGCCTCTGAAGGAAATTATGGCTACACCTTC
. TRBJ2-6 TRBV5-6 TRBD1 CASSSQQGDGANVLTF TGTGCCAGCAGCTCACAACAGGGGGATGGGGCCAACGTCCTGACTTTC
. TRBJ1-5 TRBV5-1 . CASSWDGDSNQPQHF TGCGCCAGCAGCTGGGACGGTGATAGCAATCAGCCCCAGCATTTT
. TRBJ2-1 TRBV12-3/TRBV12-4 TRBD1 CASSTWTGVSYNEQFF TGTGCCAGCAGTACCTGGACAGGGGTTAGCTACAATGAGCAGTTCTTC
few TRBJ2-7 TRBV11-1 TRBD1 CASSSGTGALPREQYF TGTGCCAGCAGCTCGGGCACAGGGGCCCTCCCCAGGGAGCAGTACTTC
few TRBJ1-5 TRBV20-1 TRBD1 CSASPGQGEQPQHF TGCAGTGCTAGCCCGGGACAGGGAGAACAGCCCCAGCATTTT
. TRBJ2-7 TRBV20-1 TRBD2 CSVGLAELYPTYEQYF TGCAGCGTAGGACTAGCGGAACTCTACCCAACCTACGAGCAGTACTTC
. TRBJ2-5 TRBV6-2/TRBV6-3 . CASSLDEGGTQYF TGTGCCAGCAGCCTAGATGAGGGGGGGACCCAGTACTTC
. TRBJ2-5 TRBV29-1 . CSVLEAGRDQETQYF TGCAGCGTACTTGAGGCGGGCCGGGACCAAGAGACCCAGTACTTC
. TRBJ2-3 TRBV12-3/TRBV12-4 TRBD2 CASSFRRGGVSDTQYF TGTGCCAGCAGTTTTCGGCGGGGGGGAGTATCAGATACGCAGTATTTT
few TRBJ2-1 TRBV10-3 . CAIRAQLTSYNEQFF TGTGCCATCAGAGCCCAACTAACCTCCTACAATGAGCAGTTCTTC
. TRBJ2-7 TRBV5-1 TRBD1 CASDRGRGDEQYF TGCGCCAGCGACAGGGGGCGAGGAGACGAGCAGTACTTC
. TRBJ2-1 TRBV7-3 . CASSLRPDHNEQFF TGTGCCAGCAGCCTCCGGCCCGACCACAATGAGCAGTTCTTC
few TRBJ2-5 TRBV29-1 TRBD1 CSVVDRGAQETQYF TGCAGCGTTGTGGACAGGGGCGCCCAAGAGACCCAGTACTTC
. TRBJ2-7 TRBV12-3/TRBV12-4 TRBD2 CASRVWGGYEQYF TGTGCCAGCAGGGTATGGGGGGGGTACGAGCAGTACTTC
once TRBJ2-1 TRBV7-9 . CASSLGVKGNEQFF TGTGCCAGCAGCTTGGGCGTTAAGGGCAATGAGCAGTTCTTC
. TRBJ2-1 TRBV11-3 . CASSQSPRSSYNEQFF TGTGCCAGCAGCCAGAGTCCTCGGAGCTCCTACAATGAGCAGTTCTTC
. TRBJ2-3 TRBV5-1 . CASKEGPVSPDTQYF TGCGCCAGCAAGGAGGGCCCCGTATCGCCGGATACGCAGTATTTT